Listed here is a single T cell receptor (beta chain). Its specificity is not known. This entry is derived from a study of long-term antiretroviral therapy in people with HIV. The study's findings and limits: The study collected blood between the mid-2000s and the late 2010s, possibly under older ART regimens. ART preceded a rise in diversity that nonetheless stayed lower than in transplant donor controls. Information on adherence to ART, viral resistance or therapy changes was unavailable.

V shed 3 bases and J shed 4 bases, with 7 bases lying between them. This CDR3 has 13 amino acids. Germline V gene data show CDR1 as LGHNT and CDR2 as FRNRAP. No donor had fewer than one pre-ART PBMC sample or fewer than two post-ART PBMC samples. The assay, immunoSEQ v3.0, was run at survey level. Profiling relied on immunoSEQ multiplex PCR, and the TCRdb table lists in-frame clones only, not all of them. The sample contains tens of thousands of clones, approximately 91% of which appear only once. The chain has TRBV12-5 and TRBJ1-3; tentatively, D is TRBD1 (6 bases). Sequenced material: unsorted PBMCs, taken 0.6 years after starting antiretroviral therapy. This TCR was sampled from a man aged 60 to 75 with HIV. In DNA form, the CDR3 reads TGTGCTAGTGGTTTACAGGGCGGAAACACCATATATTTT. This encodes CASGLQGGNTIYF.